These 2 T cell receptor beta chains came from one sample sequenced in a study of blood T cell repertoires in COVID-19 (dated by TCRdb to about 2020). Libraries came from the immunoSEQ multiplex PCR assay. Held by TCRdb, this immuneACCESS table contains in-frame sequences only and omits some clones. Under half of the omission traces to an unresolved V gene where checked; the cause of the rest is unknown. The sample yields some 80,000 clones; over 75% were counted once. About 12% of the sample is held by the ten biggest clonotypes. Sequenced: peripheral blood. All receptors come from a man older than 75 with acute or convalescent COVID-19.

The chain links TRBV12-3 or TRBV12-4 to TRBJ1-2, with D possibly TRBD1 on 6 matching bases. The CDR3 extends over 13 amino acids. The ends were cut back, 6 bases at V and 5 bases at J, with 13 bases in the middle. In DNA, the CDR3 is TGTGCCAGCAGCCTGACAGGACCGTATGGCTACACCTTC. It specifies CASSLTGPYGYTF.

The chain has TRBV7-6 and TRBJ1-1; D is undetermined. CDR3 length: 13 amino acids. Germline V gene sequence: CDR1 SGHVS, CDR2 FNYEAQ. Trimming took 4 bases from V and 1 from J, leaving 7 bases between them. CDR3 DNA sequence: TGTGCCAGCAGCTCGAGAGAGAACACTGAAGCTTTCTTT. It translates to CASSSRENTEAFF.